This T cell receptor beta chain emerged from a study of blood T cell repertoires in COVID-19. On the study more broadly: Acute and convalescent COVID-19 specimens originated in the United States, Italy and Spain. T cells, B-cell-depleted T cells, or PBMCs provided the cDNA or gDNA that served as material.

Trimming at V came to 6 bases and at J to 2 bases, leaving 8 bases not matched to a gene. CDR3 size: 17 residues. The V gene's germline CDR1 is LNHDA and CDR2 SQIVND (reference sequence). This clone was detected only a few times. Original methodology: Reference gene primer amplification gave estimated nucleated cell counts. The repertoire was sequenced with immunoSEQ multiplex PCR; TCRdb's copy has only in-frame clones and lacks some. The V and J calls and the clone size are those of that table, but D and trimming were determined from the DNA. Of a few hundred thousand clones listed, around 90% are singletons.

The source material was peripheral blood. This TCR was recovered from a person aged 18 to 35 with COVID-19, enrolled during active disease. The chain links TRBV19 to TRBJ1-5; TRBD1 matches at 12 bases. The CDR3 here is CASRPVGTGGGNQPQHF. The CDR3 DNA follows: TGTGCCAGTAGACCCGTGGGGACAGGGGGCGGCAATCAGCCCCAGCATTTT.